This TCR beta chain was captured in a study of tumor-infiltrating lymphocytes in oesophageal squamous cell carcinoma. This clonotype was counted a few times. The CDR3 is 13 amino acids. CDR1 and CDR2 from the germline V gene are KGHSH and LQKENI. V lost 1 base, J lost 6 bases, and 10 bases lay in between. MiXCR, run by TCRdb on the PCR reads, gives a single entry per CDR3 protein. Of approximately 15,000 distinct CDR3 sequences detected, around half appear once; the ten largest clones hold 37%. The gene calls are TRBV18 and TRBJ2-7; D is possibly TRBD1 (6 bases). The origin of this receptor is a female donor with esophageal squamous cell carcinoma. The specimen was esophageal tumor tissue. Here the CDR3 DNA reads TGTGCCAGCTCACCACACAGGGAAGCCGAGCAGTACTTC. This translates into CASSPHREAEQYF.